The 28 T cell receptor beta chains below all came from one sample that was sequenced in a study of cytotoxic CD8 clonotypes in ibrutinib-treated CLL. Only in-frame clones appear in the TCRdb table, and some are missing; sequencing was by immunoSEQ multiplex PCR. Seen here are about 140,000 clones, approximately 75% observed once, and the top ten hold under 35%. Sequencing was performed on PBMCs, taken after 12 months of ibrutinib treatment. These receptors originate from a human donor with chronic lymphocytic leukemia.

This clone occurred once. The V and J genes are TRBV13 and TRBJ2-7, with 8 positions matching TRBD2. CDR1 and CDR2 (germline): PRHDT, FYEKMQ (reference sequence). The CDR3 sequence is 14 residues long. Trimming cost V 6 bases and J 0 bases; bases outside gene matches: 4. The CDR3 sequence is CASSVSGISYEQYF. Written as DNA, the CDR3 is TGTGCCAGCAGTGTTAGCGGGATCTCCTACGAGCAGTACTTC. Full variable domain (outside the CDR3, taken from reference TRBV13 and TRBJ2-7): AAGVIQSPRHLIKEKRETATLKCYPIPRHDTVYWYQQGPGQDPQFLISFYEKMQSDKGSIPDRFSAQQFSDYHSELNMSSLELGDSALYFCASSVSGISYEQYFGPGTRLTVT.

The rearrangement links TRBV7-2 to TRBJ2-7; possibly TRBD2 for D (5 bases). From germline, CDR1 is SGHTA and CDR2 FQGNSA. V was clipped by 3 bases and J by 5 bases, with 8 bases between them. The CDR3 spans 12 residues. For the CDR3, the DNA is TGTGCCAGCAGCTTGGACTTCAACGAGCAGTACTTC. It yields the protein CASSLDFNEQYF.

This chain links TRBV15 with TRBJ2-7, with D perhaps TRBD2 (6 bases). Per germline, CDR1 LNHNV and CDR2 YYDKDF (reference sequence). The length of the CDR3 is 16 residues. The V end lost 0 bases, the J end lost 5 bases, and 17 bases lay between the germline ends. The CDR3 protein is CATSRDTGGTTHEQYF. The DNA of the CDR3 is TGTGCCACCAGCAGAGATACCGGGGGAACGACGCACGAGCAGTACTTC.

This clone has a count of ten or more. The chain uses TRBV27 and TRBJ2-7, with D maybe TRBD1 (6 bases). The V gene lost 6 bases and the J gene lost 5 bases, with 8 bases spanning the gap. Germline values: CDR1 MNHEY, CDR2 SMNVEV (reference sequence). The CDR3 runs 11 residues. This CDR3 reads CASSRGDEQYF. The DNA for the CDR3 is TGTGCCAGCAGCAGGGGCGACGAGCAGTACTTC.

The chain is built from TRBV6-1 and TRBJ2-7; TRBD1 is a possible D gene (6 bases). With 7 bases removed from V and 1 base from J, the gap between germline ends came to 17 bases. This CDR3 is 15 amino acids long. Germline values: CDR1 MNHNS, CDR2 SASEGT. The CDR3 sequence: CASNDQGPLSYEQYF. The DNA for the CDR3 is TGTGCCAGCAACGACCAGGGGCCCCTATCCTACGAGCAGTACTTC.

In its sample, this clone was seen a few times. The chain carries TRBV5-1 and TRBJ2-1, with TRBD2 identical over 10 bases. Losses at the gene ends were 0 bases for V and 7 bases for J; bases not matched to a gene: 7. This CDR3 is built from 16 residues. Per germline, CDR1 SGHRS and CDR2 YFSETQ. The CDR3 sequence is CASSLEVLAGSNEQFF. The DNA for the CDR3 is TGCGCCAGCAGCTTGGAGGTACTAGCGGGGAGTAATGAGCAGTTCTTC.

CDR3 in DNA: TGCGCCAGCAGCCAAGAGCCGGGACTCTCCGCCTACGAGCAGTACTTC. Its translation is CASSQEPGLSAYEQYF. The chain carries TRBV4-1 and TRBJ2-7; TRBD2 might be the D (6 bases). Germline lookup yields CDR1 MGHRA and CDR2 YSYEKL. The V and J ends lost 0 bases and 2 bases respectively, with 14 bases between them. This CDR3 spans 16 amino acids.

This chain joins TRBV10-3 and TRBJ1-1; D ambiguous. This CDR3 contains 13 residues. The ends were cut back, 4 bases at V and 10 bases at J, with 16 bases in the middle. The germline V gene has CDR1 ENHRY and CDR2 SYGVKD. The CDR3 region has the DNA TGTGCCATCAGTGGTGTTCCGGGCGGAGGAGCTTTCTTT. Amino acid sequence: CAISGVPGGGAFF.

This rearrangement joins TRBV7-9 to TRBJ2-3; 9 nucleotides agree with TRBD1. J lost 4 bases, V lost 2 bases, and 10 bases had no gene match. CDR3 length: 17 residues. From germline, CDR1 is SEHNR and CDR2 FQNEAQ (reference sequence). CDR3 residues: CASSLPFWDRVSDTQYF. The CDR3 DNA sequence: TGTGCCAGCAGCTTACCGTTTTGGGACAGGGTGTCAGATACGCAGTATTTT.

The chain links TRBV5-6 to TRBJ2-2; D is perhaps TRBD2 (6 bases). Germline V CDR1 and CDR2: SGHDT, YYEEEE. V was cut by 7 bases and J by 2 bases, with 9 bases left in between. The CDR3 extends over 13 amino acids. The CDR3 loop reads CASWRDNTGELFF. CDR3 in DNA: TGTGCCAGCTGGAGGGACAACACCGGGGAGCTGTTTTTT.

The chain has TRBV7-2 and TRBJ2-4; no definite D call. Trimming cost V 2 bases and J 0 bases, with 8 bases left between them. The CDR3 extends over 15 amino acids. Germline CDR1 reads SGHTA; CDR2 reads FQGNSA. This chain's CDR3 is CASSLRPLAKNIQYF. DNA for the CDR3: TGTGCCAGCAGCTTACGCCCGCTAGCCAAAAACATTCAGTACTTC.

This clone was detected only a few times. The chain is built from TRBV2 and TRBJ2-7; D unclear. The germline gives CDR1 SNHLY, CDR2 FYNNEI. The CDR3 loop spans 14 amino acids. The V and J ends lost 1 base and 1 base respectively, with 8 bases between them. CDR3 amino acids: CASSEDDLSYEQYF. CDR3 coding DNA: TGTGCCAGCAGTGAAGACGACCTATCCTACGAGCAGTACTTC.

The chain uses TRBV7-2 and TRBJ2-7, with 7 bases aligning to TRBD1. V was pared by 3 bases and J by 1 base, with 6 bases of the junction left unmatched. CDR1 and CDR2 (germline): SGHTA, FQGNSA. The CDR3 consists of 15 residues. The CDR3 spells CASSLQRQGSYEQYF. CDR3 sequence (DNA): TGTGCCAGCAGCTTGCAGAGACAGGGATCCTACGAGCAGTACTTC. The full variable domain, completed using reference TRBV7-2 and TRBJ2-7, is GAGVSQSPSNKVTEKGKDVELRCDPISGHTALYWYRQSLGQGLEFLIYFQGNSAPDKSGLPSDRFSAERTGGSVSTLTIQRTQQEDSAVYLCASSLQRQGSYEQYFGPGTRLTVT.

The V gene is TRBV7-2, the J gene TRBJ2-1, with D possibly being TRBD1 or TRBD2 (5 bases each). With 7 bases removed from V and 9 bases from J, the gap between germline ends came to 19 bases. CDR3 length: 14 amino acids. The germline V gene has CDR1 SGHTA and CDR2 FQGNSA. The CDR3 nucleotides read TGTGCCAGCACCTCCCCGGGGCCGCATGGTGAGCAGTTCTTC. It yields the protein CASTSPGPHGEQFF.

This chain joins TRBV30 and TRBJ2-4; perhaps TRBD1 as D (6 bases). Trimming took off 3 bases at V and 4 bases at J, with 16 bases between the two ends. Germline CDR1 GTSNPN, CDR2 SVGIG (reference sequence). This CDR3 has 15 amino acids. CDR3: CAWSMDSTGKNIQYF. The CDR3, as DNA: TGTGCCTGGAGCATGGACAGCACTGGAAAAAACATTCAGTACTTC.

This clone was observed a handful of times. The chain carries TRBV5-6 and TRBJ1-5, with a tentative D call TRBD1 (5 bases). Germline V gene data show CDR1 as SGHDT and CDR2 as YYEEEE. The CDR3 has 16 amino acids. V lost 4 bases and J 4 bases, leaving 18 bases between the germline ends. In DNA form, the CDR3 reads TGTGCCAGCAGCACGCTGGGGGAGGGGAGGAATCAGCCCCAGCATTTT. As protein: CASSTLGEGRNQPQHF.

This chain connects TRBV4-2 to TRBJ1-5; no definite D call. V was clipped by 0 bases and J by 4 bases, with 7 bases between them. Germline-derived CDR1 and CDR2 are LGHNA and YNFKEQ. There are 14 residues in the CDR3. In DNA, the CDR3 is TGTGCCAGCAGCCAAGAGACGAATAATCAGCCCCAGCATTTT. Translating gives CASSQETNNQPQHF.

The chain carries TRBV7-2 and TRBJ1-2, with 8 positions matching TRBD1. The germline CDR1 and CDR2 sequences are SGHTA and FQGNSA. J lost 4 bases, V lost 4 bases, and 11 bases had no gene match. The CDR3 is made up of 16 amino acids. As DNA, the CDR3 is TGTGCCAGCAGCTCACGGGGTCAGGGGGCTAGCTATGGCTACACCTTC. Translation: CASSSRGQGASYGYTF.

The chain recombines TRBV6-1 with TRBJ2-7, with 11 bases lining up with TRBD2. Trimming took 5 bases from V and 4 from J; bases not matched to a gene: 7. Germline V gives CDR1 MNHNS, CDR2 SASEGT. The length of the CDR3 is 15 residues. The CDR3 coding sequence is TGTGCCAGCAGTCTGTCTAGCGGGGGGTCGTACGAGCAGTACTTC. Encoded protein: CASSLSSGGSYEQYF.

CDR3 nucleotides: TGCAGCGCCTGGAGCGGGGGGCAAGAGACCCAGTACTTC. This sequence encodes CSAWSGGQETQYF. This chain uses TRBV29-1 with TRBJ2-5; 9 nucleotides align to TRBD2. Looked up from germline, CDR1 is SQVTM and CDR2 is ANQGSEA. V was pared by 7 bases and J by 2 bases, with 5 bases of the junction left unmatched. The CDR3 consists of 13 residues.

The V and J genes are TRBV7-9 and TRBJ2-2, with D unresolved. V dropped 3 bases and J dropped 6 bases, with 8 bases sitting between them. The CDR3 consists of 13 residues. Germline assignment: CDR1 SEHNR and CDR2 FQNEAQ (reference sequence). The CDR3 reads CASSFRSAGELFF. Written as DNA, the CDR3 is TGTGCCAGCAGCTTTAGGTCCGCCGGGGAGCTGTTTTTT.

Only one count was recorded for this clone. The genes are TRBV6-5 and TRBJ1-6; D remains ambiguous. Germline values: CDR1 MNHEY, CDR2 SVGAGI. The CDR3 is 16 residues long. The V gene lost 0 bases and the J gene lost 6 bases, with 12 bases spanning the gap. Written as DNA, the CDR3 is TGTGCCAGCAGTTACTCGAAGGTCAGCGCTAATTCACCCCTCCACTTT. Encoded protein: CASSYSKVSANSPLHF.

This clone was picked up one time. The gene calls are TRBV28 and TRBJ2-2; D is undetermined. The CDR3 runs 14 residues. Per germline, CDR1 MDHEN and CDR2 SYDVKM. The germline V and J ends were trimmed by 2 bases and 3 bases, with 7 bases remaining between them. The CDR3 reads CASSLPVYTGELFF. The DNA of the CDR3 is TGTGCCAGCAGTTTACCTGTCTACACCGGGGAGCTGTTTTTT.

The chain employs TRBV9 and TRBJ2-7, with no clear D. V was pared by 2 bases and J by 3 bases, with 6 bases between. The CDR3 loop spans 12 amino acids. The V gene's germline CDR1 is SGDLS and CDR2 YYNGEE. CDR3 loop: CASSVDFYEQYF. As DNA, the CDR3 is TGTGCCAGCAGCGTTGACTTCTACGAGCAGTACTTC.

The CDR3 sequence is CARSGTYEQYF. The DNA of the CDR3 is TGTGCCAGAAGCGGGACCTACGAGCAGTACTTC. This chain joins TRBV5-3 and TRBJ2-7; D not resolved. TRBV5-3 is flagged as an ORF with uncertain function. The CDR3 contains 11 residues. Between the trimmed V and J ends, which lost 4 bases and 2 bases, there was a span of 4 bases.

The chain links TRBV19 to TRBJ2-7; D perhaps matches TRBD1 (5 bases). Trimming shortened V by 6 bases and J by 0 bases, and 15 bases separated the two germline ends. The CDR3 runs to 15 residues. Germline V gene data show CDR1 as LNHDA and CDR2 as SQIVND (reference sequence). The DNA of the CDR3 is TGTGCCAGTAGGTCAGACAGTTCTAGCTCCTACGAGCAGTACTTC. Encoded protein: CASRSDSSSSYEQYF. The full variable domain, rest sourced from reference TRBV19 and TRBJ2-7, is DGGITQSPKYLFRKEGQNVTLSCEQNLNHDAMYWYRQDPGQGLRLIYYSQIVNDFQKGDIAEGYSVSREKKESFPLTVTSAQKNPTAFYLCASRSDSSSSYEQYFGPGTRLTVT.

The chain has TRBV5-4 and TRBJ1-6, with unresolved D. The CDR3 is 15 amino acids. Germline-derived CDR1 and CDR2 are SGHNT and YYREEE (reference sequence). The V gene lost 0 bases and the J gene lost 7 bases, with 11 bases spanning the gap. CDR3 residues: CASSLASLGNSPLHF. In nucleotides, the CDR3 is TGTGCCAGCAGCTTGGCCAGTCTTGGGAATTCACCCCTCCACTTT.

The gene calls are TRBV6-5 and TRBJ1-1; D call uncertain. Per germline, CDR1 MNHEY and CDR2 SVGAGI. This CDR3 spans 14 amino acids. The V gene lost 4 bases and the J gene lost 6 bases, with 15 bases spanning the gap. CDR3 protein: CASSSRGGYSEAFF. The CDR3 region has the DNA TGTGCCAGCAGTTCCCGGGGAGGGTACTCTGAAGCTTTCTTT.